This T cell receptor (beta chain) came from a study of patients and donors after allogeneic stem cell transplantation. TCRdb ran MiXCR on the RT-PCR reads and lists one entry per CDR3 protein. This sample has 400,000 to 500,000 distinct CDR3 sequences, with about a sixth found just once. With 4 bases clipped from V and 6 bases from J, the junction kept 10 bases outside the gene matches. Germline CDR1 is GTSNPN and CDR2 is SVGIG (reference sequence). CDR3 length: 15 residues. There are a few counts of this clonotype. Sample: blood, either unsorted or a sorted T cell fraction (not recorded which). This chain connects TRBV30 to TRBJ2-2; 8 bases match TRBD1. The TCR was taken from a human donor who was either an allogeneic HSCT recipient or a stem cell or donor lymphocyte infusion donor (not recorded which). It is not recorded whose cells these are; they may come from a transplant donor. The CDR3 region is CAWNSGQGSAGELFF. As DNA, the CDR3 is TGTGCCTGGAATTCCGGACAGGGTAGTGCCGGGGAGCTGTTTTTT.